These 2 T cell receptor beta chains share one sample of origin, sequenced in a study of T cell responses to AZD1222 COVID-19 vaccine. The assay was immunoSEQ multiplex PCR, and TCRdb's table has in-frame clones only and misses some. The table records tens of thousands of clones, 88% of them present only once. The sequencing used peripheral blood, collected on day 0 of AZD1222 vaccination. These receptors came from an adult in good health.

The chain has TRBV5-1 and TRBJ2-7; 16 bases align to TRBD2. Trimming at V came to 0 bases and at J to 6 bases, leaving 6 bases not matched to a gene. Germline-derived CDR1 and CDR2 are SGHRS and YFSETQ. The CDR3 runs to 17 residues. The DNA of the CDR3 is TGCGCCAGCAGCTTGGGGGGACTAGCGGGAGGGCCGGGCGAGCAGTACTTC. Its protein product is CASSLGGLAGGPGEQYF. The variable domain in full, with the rest retrieved from reference TRBV5-1 and TRBJ2-7, is KAGVTQTPRYLIKTRGQQVTLSCSPISGHRSVSWYQQTPGQGLQFLFEYFSETQRNKGNFPGRFSGRQFSNSRSEMNVSTLELGDSALYLCASSLGGLAGGPGEQYFGPGTRLTVT.

The chain carries TRBV11-2 and TRBJ2-7; D might be TRBD2 (6 bases). Germline CDR1 and CDR2: SGHAT and FQNNGV. Trimming removed 5 bases at V and 6 bases at J, with 17 bases between. CDR3 length equals 14 residues. CDR3 nucleotides: TGTGCCAGCAGCCTCCGGACTACTTTCGCCGAGCAGTACTTC. Amino acid sequence: CASSLRTTFAEQYF. The full variable domain, in which reference TRBV11-2 and TRBJ2-7 provide the parts outside the CDR3, is EAGVAQSPRYKIIEKRQSVAFWCNPISGHATLYWYQQILGQGPKLLIQFQNNGVVDDSQLPKDRFSAERLKGVDSTLKIQPAKLEDSAVYLCASSLRTTFAEQYFGPGTRLTVT.